Below, 22 T cell receptor beta chains from the same sample are listed, as sequenced in a study of T cells in Graves' hyperthyroidism and ophthalmopathy. Researchers amplified the TCR beta CDR3 regions from RNA transcripts. First-round RT-PCR targeting the TCR CDR3 was performed with the HTBI primer set. TCRdb re-called the multiplex PCR reads through MiXCR, storing one row per CDR3 protein. The sample yields under 350,000 distinct CDR3 sequences, roughly 15% seen once. Sequencing was performed on blood. Receptors were obtained from a woman aged 40 to 50 with Graves' ophthalmopathy.

This clonotype was recorded at least ten times. The J gene is TRBJ2-1, the V gene TRBV12-3 or TRBV12-4; maybe TRBD1 (6 bases). The ends were cut back, 8 bases at V and 10 bases at J, with 15 bases in the middle. The CDR3 runs 12 residues. The DNA for the CDR3 is TGTGCCAGCGGCAGGGGAACTAACGAGCAGTTCTTC. It codes for CASGRGTNEQFF.

The chain is built from TRBV29-1 and TRBJ1-1, with a possible D match to TRBD1 (5 bases). V lost 4 bases to trimming and J lost 4 bases, with 13 bases between them. Germline V gene data show CDR1 as SQVTM and CDR2 as ANQGSEA. The CDR3 length is 13 residues. In DNA, the CDR3 is TGCAGCGTTGGAGAGGGGAGGGGCACTGAAGCTTTCTTT. This gives the protein CSVGEGRGTEAFF.

This clonotype came up many times. The V and J genes are TRBV2 and TRBJ2-5; TRBD1 agrees at 10 bases. The CDR3 covers 15 residues. The trim removed 5 bases at V and 5 bases at J, leaving 8 bases unmatched. In germline, CDR1 is SNHLY, CDR2 FYNNEI. Here the CDR3 DNA reads TGTGCCAGCAGTACCCCTAAGGACAGGGGGGAGACCCAGTACTTC. This translates into CASSTPKDRGETQYF.

This clonotype has a count of ten or more. The V call is TRBV20-1, the J call TRBJ2-7; D assignment may be TRBD1 or TRBD2 (5 bases each). Between the trimmed V and J ends, which lost 1 base and 2 bases, there was a span of 15 bases. The CDR3 consists of 15 residues. Germline assignment: CDR1 DFQATT and CDR2 SNEGSKA (reference sequence). In DNA, the CDR3 is TGCAGTGCTAGAGCCCTTCGGGACCGAACCTACGAGCAGTACTTC. This translates into CSARALRDRTYEQYF.

This clonotype was counted at least ten times. This chain connects TRBV28 to TRBJ2-2; 13 nucleotides match TRBD2. This CDR3 spans 15 amino acids. Germline lookup yields CDR1 MDHEN and CDR2 SYDVKM. With 8 bases clipped from V and 5 bases from J, the junction kept 5 bases outside the gene matches. The CDR3 protein is CASGGLAGRTGELFF. The CDR3 coding sequence is TGTGCCAGCGGGGGACTAGCGGGACGGACCGGGGAGCTGTTTTTT.

In this sample, this clonotype turned up a few times. The chain employs TRBV30 and TRBJ1-6, with D possibly being TRBD1 (5 bases). The CDR3 is 15 amino acids. CDR1 is GTSNPN and CDR2 is SVGIG in the germline V gene (reference sequence). Trimming shortened V by 3 bases and J by 5 bases, and 14 bases separated the two germline ends. The CDR3 DNA reads as TGTGCCTGGAGGAAGGGGAGGGGAGATAATTCACCCCTCCACTTT. Residues: CAWRKGRGDNSPLHF.

A word on this clonotype: A much larger clone lies one base from this, so it may be a read error. CDR3 protein: CAGSFNGNQPQHF. CDR3 DNA sequence: TGTGCCGGCAGTTTCAACGGTAATCAGCCCCAGCATTTT. This chain uses TRBV27 with TRBJ1-5; D remains unclear. Germline V lookup: CDR1 MNHEY, CDR2 SMNVEV (reference sequence). The CDR3 is made up of 13 amino acids.

This clonotype was seen at least ten times. The chain couples TRBV6-1 to TRBJ1-2; D possibly corresponds to TRBD1 (6 bases). Trimming left V 5 bases short and J 6 bases short, with 19 bases between. The CDR3 extends over 15 amino acids. The germline CDR1 and CDR2 sequences are MNHNS and SASEGT. DNA of the CDR3: TGTGCCAGCAGTAGGGACACCCCAATCCCGAATGGCTACACCTTC. Translating it yields CASSRDTPIPNGYTF.

In this sample, this clonotype turned up many times. The chain combines TRBV12-3 or TRBV12-4 with TRBJ2-7; 7 nucleotides match TRBD1. The CDR3 is 17 residues long. V gave up 5 bases and J gave up 1 base; unmatched junction bases: 14. CDR3 in amino acids: CASSLTGWGQRSYEQYF. The CDR3 nucleotides read TGTGCCAGCAGTCTAACCGGCTGGGGACAGCGGTCCTACGAGCAGTACTTC.

The gene calls are TRBV20-1 and TRBJ1-5; D perhaps matches TRBD1 (6 bases). The V gene lost 6 bases and the J gene lost 0 bases, with 12 bases spanning the gap. Germline V gene sequence: CDR1 DFQATT, CDR2 SNEGSKA (reference sequence). The CDR3 consists of 14 residues. DNA of the CDR3: TGCAGTGCGGCGAGGGGGAATAGCAATCAGCCCCAGCATTTT. Translating it yields CSAARGNSNQPQHF.

This clonotype was observed many times. The rearrangement joins TRBV12-3 or TRBV12-4 to TRBJ2-1; TRBD2 might be the D (7 bases). Trimming left V 5 bases short and J 6 bases short, with 8 bases between. The length of the CDR3 is 12 residues. CDR3 nucleotides: TGTGCCAGCAGTAGGGGGGGCAATGAGCAGTTCTTC. Protein: CASSRGGNEQFF.

This clonotype was detected only a few times. At one boundary the junction diverges from the germline segment, which might be a read error. CDR3 loop: CASRPSGTGEPFF. CDR3 DNA sequence: TGTGCCAGCAGGCCTAGCGGCACCGGGGAGCCGTTTTTT. V gene TRBV12-3 or TRBV12-4 combines with J gene TRBJ2-2, with TRBD2 matching 7 bases. The CDR3 is made up of 13 amino acids.

This clonotype was seen ten or more times. This sequence joins TRBV19 and TRBJ2-3, with TRBD2 matching over 12 bases. The germline CDR1 and CDR2 sequences are LNHDA and SQIVND (reference sequence). V dropped 7 bases and J dropped 4; count of bases not matched to a gene: 6. The length of the CDR3 is 15 residues. The CDR3 is CASNPSGRAADTQYF. The CDR3 DNA reads TGTGCCAGTAATCCTAGCGGGAGGGCGGCAGATACGCAGTATTTT.

In the case of this clonotype: This may arise from a read error, as a much more abundant clone is one base away. The chain couples TRBV29-1 to TRBJ1-2; D gene unclear. Germline values: CDR1 SQVTM, CDR2 ANQGSEA. V was shortened by 5 bases and J by 5 bases, with 12 bases between the two germline ends. The length of the CDR3 is 12 residues. DNA for the CDR3: TGCAGCGTTTTGATAGGGCTTTATGGCTACACCTTC. Encoded protein: CSVLIGLYGYTF.

This clonotype was observed many times. This sequence joins TRBV6-1 and TRBJ1-1; maybe TRBD1 (5 bases). This CDR3 contains 15 residues. Germline CDR1 and CDR2: MNHNS and SASEGT. Trimming left V 4 bases short and J 3 bases short, with 15 bases between. The CDR3 nucleotides are TGTGCCAGCAGTGCATATTTTACAGGACACACTGAAGCTTTCTTT. As protein: CASSAYFTGHTEAFF.

This clonotype was seen many times. The CDR3 sequence: CATSRSTGVGAEAFF. In DNA, the CDR3 is TGTGCCACCAGCAGATCAACAGGGGTGGGGGCTGAAGCTTTCTTT. This chain uses TRBV15 with TRBJ1-1; 7 bases are shared with TRBD1. The CDR3 is made up of 15 amino acids. Germline loops: CDR1 LNHNV, CDR2 YYDKDF (reference sequence). The V and J ends lost 2 bases and 6 bases, in that order; junction bases with no gene match: 9.

This clonotype is a singleton in its sample. A much larger clone is a single base away; this may be a read error. This chain links TRBV9 with TRBJ2-1; 12 bases line up with TRBD2. Trimming cost V 4 bases and J 8 bases; bases outside gene matches: 10. CDR3 size: 16 residues. The germline gives CDR1 SGDLS, CDR2 YYNGEE. The CDR3 bases are TGTGCCAGCAGCCCCCGGTCGACTAGCGGGAGCGATGAGCAGTTCTTC. Translated: CASSPRSTSGSDEQFF. Complete variable domain (other parts from reference TRBV9 and TRBJ2-1): DSGVTQTPKHLITATGQRVTLRCSPRSGDLSVYWYQQSLDQGLQFLIQYYNGEERAKGNILERFSAQQFPDLHSELNLSSLELGDSALYFCASSPRSTSGSDEQFFGPGTRLTVL.

The chain couples TRBV6-1 to TRBJ2-5; D remains unclear. Between the trimmed V and J ends, which lost 10 bases and 5 bases, there was a span of 17 bases. The CDR3 is 13 residues long. The germline gives CDR1 MNHNS, CDR2 SASEGT. CDR3 in amino acids: CATPREDRETQYF. In DNA form, the CDR3 reads TGTGCCACCCCTCGAGAAGATCGCGAGACCCAGTACTTC.

The sample holds many counts of this clonotype. V is TRBV7-2 and J is TRBJ2-3; 10 nucleotides align to TRBD1. The CDR3 sequence is 15 residues long. With 1 base clipped from V and 4 bases from J, the junction kept 2 bases outside the gene matches. Per germline, CDR1 SGHTA and CDR2 FQGNSA. CDR3 loop: CASSLVGTGADTQYF. The CDR3 nucleotides are TGTGCCAGCAGCTTAGTCGGGACAGGGGCAGATACGCAGTATTTT.

The table lists this clonotype with many counts. V is TRBV4-2 and J is TRBJ1-1; weak D call: TRBD1 (5 bases). The V end was cut by 0 bases, the J end by 0 bases, with 8 bases between. The germline V gene encodes CDR1 LGHNA and CDR2 YNFKEQ. The CDR3 is made up of 15 amino acids. The CDR3 bases are TGTGCCAGCAGCCAAGAAGGGGTTATGAACACTGAAGCTTTCTTT. This gives the protein CASSQEGVMNTEAFF.

This clonotype was found many times. V and J are TRBV7-9 and TRBJ1-1; a weak D match, TRBD1 (5 bases). Germline CDR1 is SEHNR and CDR2 is FQNEAQ (reference sequence). Trimming took 3 bases from V and 2 from J, leaving 13 bases between them. CDR3 size: 15 residues. The CDR3: CASSLGPSTNTEAFF. In nucleotides, the CDR3 is TGTGCCAGCAGCTTGGGGCCCTCCACCAACACTGAAGCTTTCTTT. Combining the CDR3 with reference TRBV7-9 and TRBJ1-1 gives the whole variable domain DTGVSQNPRHKITKRGQNVTFRCDPISEHNRLYWYRQTLGQGPEFLTYFQNEAQLEKSRLLSDRFSAERPKGSFSTLEIQRTEQGDSAMYLCASSLGPSTNTEAFFGQGTRLTVV.

The rearrangement uses TRBV27 and TRBJ2-1, with 8 positions matching TRBD2. V was clipped by 3 bases and J by 7 bases; unmatched bases: 8. CDR1 MNHEY and CDR2 SMNVEV come from the germline V gene (reference sequence). The CDR3 is 15 amino acids. CDR3 sequence reads: CASSLTGGSLNEQFF. CDR3 coding DNA: TGTGCCAGCAGTTTGACGGGAGGGTCTTTGAATGAGCAGTTCTTC.